The clone carrying this T cell receptor beta chain appeared once. The data were taken from a study of blood T cell repertoires in COVID-19. Study overall: Researchers got acute and convalescent COVID-19 samples from the United States, Italy and Spain. The cDNA or gDNA used as material had been derived from T cells, B-cell-depleted T cells, or PBMCs.

The assay was immunoSEQ multiplex PCR, and TCRdb's table has in-frame clones only and misses some. The table lists about 100,000 clones, just over 90% of them singletons. The clonotype comes from a middle-aged man with active COVID-19. Sequenced material: peripheral blood.

The CDR3 spells CSARQASSYNEQFF. The CDR3 region has the DNA TGCAGCGCTCGACAGGCCAGCTCCTACAATGAGCAGTTCTTC. This chain connects TRBV29-1 to TRBJ2-1; tentatively, D is TRBD1 (6 bases). There are 14 residues in the CDR3. Germline assignment: CDR1 SQVTM and CDR2 ANQGSEA. V was cut by 7 bases and J by 0 bases, with 13 bases left in between.